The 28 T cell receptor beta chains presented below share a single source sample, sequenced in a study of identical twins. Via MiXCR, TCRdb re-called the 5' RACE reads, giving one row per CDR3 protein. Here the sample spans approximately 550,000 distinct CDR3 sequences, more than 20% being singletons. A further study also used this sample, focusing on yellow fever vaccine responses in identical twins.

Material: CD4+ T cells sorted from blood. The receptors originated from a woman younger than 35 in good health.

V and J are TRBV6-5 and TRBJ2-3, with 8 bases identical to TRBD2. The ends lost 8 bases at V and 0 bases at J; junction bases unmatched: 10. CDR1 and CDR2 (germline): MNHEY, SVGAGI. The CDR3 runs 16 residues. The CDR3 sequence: CASCSGGRISTDTQYF. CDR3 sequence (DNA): TGTGCCAGCTGTTCGGGCGGGAGGATTAGCACAGATACGCAGTATTTT.

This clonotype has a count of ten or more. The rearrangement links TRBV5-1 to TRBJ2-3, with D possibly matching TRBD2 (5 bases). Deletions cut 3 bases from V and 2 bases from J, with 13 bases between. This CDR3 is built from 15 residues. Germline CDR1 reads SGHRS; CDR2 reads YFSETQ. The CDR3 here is CASSWSGANTDTQYF. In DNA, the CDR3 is TGCGCCAGCAGCTGGAGCGGAGCTAACACAGATACGCAGTATTTT.

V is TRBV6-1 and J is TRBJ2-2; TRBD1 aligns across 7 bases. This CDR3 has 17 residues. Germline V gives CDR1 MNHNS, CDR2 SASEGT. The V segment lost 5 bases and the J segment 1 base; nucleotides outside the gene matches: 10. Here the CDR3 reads CASSRNNRGMNTGELFF. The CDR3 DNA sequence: TGTGCCAGCAGTAGAAACAACAGGGGAATGAACACCGGGGAGCTGTTTTTT.

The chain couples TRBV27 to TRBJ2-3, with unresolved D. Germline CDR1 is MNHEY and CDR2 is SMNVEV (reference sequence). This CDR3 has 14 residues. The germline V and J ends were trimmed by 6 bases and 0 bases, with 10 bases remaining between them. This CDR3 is CASRTADSTDTQYF. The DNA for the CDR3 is TGTGCCAGCAGAACCGCTGATAGCACAGATACGCAGTATTTT.

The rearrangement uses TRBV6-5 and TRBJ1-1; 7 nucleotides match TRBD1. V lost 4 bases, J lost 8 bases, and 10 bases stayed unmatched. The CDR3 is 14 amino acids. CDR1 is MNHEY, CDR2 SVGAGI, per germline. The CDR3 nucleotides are TGTGCCAGCAGTTCCCTAGACAGGGCAAGAGAAGCTTTCTTT. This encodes CASSSLDRAREAFF.

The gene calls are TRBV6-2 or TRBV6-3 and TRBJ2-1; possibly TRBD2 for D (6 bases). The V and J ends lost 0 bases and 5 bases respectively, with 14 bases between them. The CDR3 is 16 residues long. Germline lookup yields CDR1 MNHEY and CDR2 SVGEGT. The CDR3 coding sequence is TGTGCCAGCAGTTACTCGTTGACTAGAGGCCACAATGAGCAGTTCTTC. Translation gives CASSYSLTRGHNEQFF.

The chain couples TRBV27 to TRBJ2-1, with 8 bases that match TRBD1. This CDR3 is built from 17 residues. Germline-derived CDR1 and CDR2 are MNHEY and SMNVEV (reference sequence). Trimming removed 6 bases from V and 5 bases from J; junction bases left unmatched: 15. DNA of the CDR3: TGTGCCAGCAGCAGGACAGGGTTCCTTGAGGTGAACAATGAGCAGTTCTTC. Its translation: CASSRTGFLEVNNEQFF.

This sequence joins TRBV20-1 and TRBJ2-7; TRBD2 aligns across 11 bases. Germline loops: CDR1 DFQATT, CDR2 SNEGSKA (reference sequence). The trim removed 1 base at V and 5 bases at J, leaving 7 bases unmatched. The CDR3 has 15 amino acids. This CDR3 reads CSARVPTSGTHEQYF. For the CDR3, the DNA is TGCAGTGCTAGAGTGCCGACTAGCGGGACACACGAGCAGTACTTC.

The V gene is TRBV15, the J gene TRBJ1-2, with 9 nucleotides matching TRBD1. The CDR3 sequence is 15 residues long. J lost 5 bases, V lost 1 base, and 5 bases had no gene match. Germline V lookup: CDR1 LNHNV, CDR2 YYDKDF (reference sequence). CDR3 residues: CATSRGKGTGYGYTF. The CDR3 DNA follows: TGTGCCACCAGCAGAGGGAAGGGGACAGGGTATGGCTACACCTTC.

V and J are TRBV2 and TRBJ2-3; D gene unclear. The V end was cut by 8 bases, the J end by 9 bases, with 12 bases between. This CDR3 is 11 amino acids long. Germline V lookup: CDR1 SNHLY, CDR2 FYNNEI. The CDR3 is CASHTQRTQYF. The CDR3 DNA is TGTGCCAGCCACACTCAGAGAACGCAGTATTTT.

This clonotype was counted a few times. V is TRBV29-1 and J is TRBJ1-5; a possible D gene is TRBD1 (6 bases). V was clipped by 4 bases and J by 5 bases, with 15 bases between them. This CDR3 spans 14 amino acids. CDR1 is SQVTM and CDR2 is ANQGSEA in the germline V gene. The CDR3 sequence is CSVVGGEGDQPQHF. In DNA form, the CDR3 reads TGCAGCGTTGTGGGCGGGGAGGGGGATCAGCCCCAGCATTTT.

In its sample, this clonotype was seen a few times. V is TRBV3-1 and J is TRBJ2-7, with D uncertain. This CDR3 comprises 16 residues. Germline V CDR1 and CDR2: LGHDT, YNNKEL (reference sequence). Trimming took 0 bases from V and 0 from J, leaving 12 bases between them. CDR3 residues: CASSQEGPGGSYEQYV. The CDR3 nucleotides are TGTGCCAGCAGCCAAGAAGGACCGGGTGGCTCCTACGAGCAGTACGTC.

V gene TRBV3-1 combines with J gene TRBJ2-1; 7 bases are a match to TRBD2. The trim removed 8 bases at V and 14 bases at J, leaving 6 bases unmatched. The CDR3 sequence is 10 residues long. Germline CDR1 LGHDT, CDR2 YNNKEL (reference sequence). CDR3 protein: CASWGGFEFF. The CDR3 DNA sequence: TGTGCCAGCTGGGGAGGGTTCGAGTTCTTC.

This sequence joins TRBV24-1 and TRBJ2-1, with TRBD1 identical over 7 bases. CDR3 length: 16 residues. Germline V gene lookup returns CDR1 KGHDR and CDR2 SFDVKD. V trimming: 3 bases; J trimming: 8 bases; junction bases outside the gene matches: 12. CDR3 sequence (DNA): TGTGCCACCAGTGATAATGGTCCAAAAGACAGGGATGAGCAGTTCTTC. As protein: CATSDNGPKDRDEQFF.

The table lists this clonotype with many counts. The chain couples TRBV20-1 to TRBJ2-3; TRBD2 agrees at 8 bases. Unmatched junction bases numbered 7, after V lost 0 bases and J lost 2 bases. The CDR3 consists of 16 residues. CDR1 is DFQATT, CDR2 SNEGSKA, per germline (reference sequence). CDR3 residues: CSARDPGTRHTDTQYF. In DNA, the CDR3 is TGCAGTGCTAGAGATCCCGGGACTAGACACACAGATACGCAGTATTTT.

The chain's CDR3 is CSASQGTSGRYEQYF. The DNA for the CDR3 is TGCAGTGCTAGTCAAGGGACTAGCGGGAGGTACGAGCAGTACTTC. The V call is TRBV20-1, the J call TRBJ2-7; the match to TRBD2 covers 15 bases. This CDR3 is 15 amino acids long. Germline V lookup: CDR1 DFQATT, CDR2 SNEGSKA (reference sequence). The trim removed 3 bases at V and 4 bases at J, leaving 4 bases unmatched.

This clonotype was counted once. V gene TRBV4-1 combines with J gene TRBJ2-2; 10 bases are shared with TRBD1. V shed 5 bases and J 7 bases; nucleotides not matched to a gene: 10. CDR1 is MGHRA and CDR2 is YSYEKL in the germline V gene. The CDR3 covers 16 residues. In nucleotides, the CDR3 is TGCGCCAGCAGCGGCCGGGGACAGGGGATCGGCGGGGAGCTGTTTTTT. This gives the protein CASSGRGQGIGGELFF.

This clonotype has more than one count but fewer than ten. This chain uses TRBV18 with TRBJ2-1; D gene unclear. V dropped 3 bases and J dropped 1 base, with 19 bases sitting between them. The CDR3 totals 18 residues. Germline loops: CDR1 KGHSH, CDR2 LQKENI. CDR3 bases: TGTGCCAGCTCACCTTTTACGTCGTCGGTTACTTCCTACAATGAGCAGTTCTTC. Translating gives CASSPFTSSVTSYNEQFF.

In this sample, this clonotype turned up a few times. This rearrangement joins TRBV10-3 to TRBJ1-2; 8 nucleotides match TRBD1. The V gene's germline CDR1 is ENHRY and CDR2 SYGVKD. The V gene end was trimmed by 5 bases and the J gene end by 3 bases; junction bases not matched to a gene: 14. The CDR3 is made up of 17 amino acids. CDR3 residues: CAISPRQGMSPDYGYTF. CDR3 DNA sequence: TGTGCCATCAGTCCCAGACAGGGGATGTCCCCTGACTATGGCTACACCTTC.

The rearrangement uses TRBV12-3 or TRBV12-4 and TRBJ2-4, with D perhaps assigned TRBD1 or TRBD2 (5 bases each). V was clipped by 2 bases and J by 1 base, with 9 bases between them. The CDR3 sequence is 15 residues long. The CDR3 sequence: CASSLLGEAKNIQYF. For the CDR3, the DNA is TGTGCCAGCAGTTTATTGGGGGAGGCCAAAAACATTCAGTACTTC.

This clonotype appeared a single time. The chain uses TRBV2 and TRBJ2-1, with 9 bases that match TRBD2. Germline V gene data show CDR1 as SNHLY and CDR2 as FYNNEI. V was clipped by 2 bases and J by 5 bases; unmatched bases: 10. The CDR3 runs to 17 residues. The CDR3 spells CASSESVRASGNNEQFF. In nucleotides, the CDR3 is TGTGCCAGCAGTGAATCCGTTCGGGCTAGCGGGAACAATGAGCAGTTCTTC.

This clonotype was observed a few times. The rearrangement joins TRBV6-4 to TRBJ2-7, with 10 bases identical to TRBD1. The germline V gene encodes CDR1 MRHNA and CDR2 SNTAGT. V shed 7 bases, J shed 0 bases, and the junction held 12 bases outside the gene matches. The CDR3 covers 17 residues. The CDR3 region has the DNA TGTGCCAGCATTAAGAGCCGGGGACAGGGGAGCTCCTACGAGCAGTACTTC. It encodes CASIKSRGQGSSYEQYF.

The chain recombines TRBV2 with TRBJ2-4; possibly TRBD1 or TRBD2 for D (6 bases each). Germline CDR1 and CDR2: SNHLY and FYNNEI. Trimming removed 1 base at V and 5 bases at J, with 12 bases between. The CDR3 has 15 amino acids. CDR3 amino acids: CASSEGVGGENIQYF. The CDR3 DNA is TGTGCCAGCAGTGAAGGGGTGGGGGGCGAAAACATTCAGTACTTC.

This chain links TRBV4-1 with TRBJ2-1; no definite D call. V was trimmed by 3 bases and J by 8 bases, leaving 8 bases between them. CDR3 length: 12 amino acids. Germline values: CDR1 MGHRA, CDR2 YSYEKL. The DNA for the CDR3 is TGCGCCAGCAGCCAGCCCATGGATGAGCAGTTCTTC. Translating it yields CASSQPMDEQFF.

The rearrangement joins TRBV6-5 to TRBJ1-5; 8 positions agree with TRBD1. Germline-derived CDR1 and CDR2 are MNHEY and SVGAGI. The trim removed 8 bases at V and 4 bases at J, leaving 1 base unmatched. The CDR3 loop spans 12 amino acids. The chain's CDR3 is CASRDRNQPQHF. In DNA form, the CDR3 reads TGTGCCAGCCGGGACAGGAATCAGCCCCAGCATTTT.

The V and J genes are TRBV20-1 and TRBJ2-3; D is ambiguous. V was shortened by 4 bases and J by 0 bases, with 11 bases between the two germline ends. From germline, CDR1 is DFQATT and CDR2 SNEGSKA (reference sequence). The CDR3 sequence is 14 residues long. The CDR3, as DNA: TGCAGTGCTATCGGAGCCAGGAGCACAGATACGCAGTATTTT. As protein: CSAIGARSTDTQYF.

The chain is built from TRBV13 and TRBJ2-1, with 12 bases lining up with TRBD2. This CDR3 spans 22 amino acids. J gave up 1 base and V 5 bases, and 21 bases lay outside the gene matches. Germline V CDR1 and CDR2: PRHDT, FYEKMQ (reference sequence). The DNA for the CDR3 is TGTGCCAGCAGCCCCCCCTTGAGGGCTAGCGGGAGGGCCGGTGCTTCCTACAATGAGCAGTTCTTC. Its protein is CASSPPLRASGRAGASYNEQFF.

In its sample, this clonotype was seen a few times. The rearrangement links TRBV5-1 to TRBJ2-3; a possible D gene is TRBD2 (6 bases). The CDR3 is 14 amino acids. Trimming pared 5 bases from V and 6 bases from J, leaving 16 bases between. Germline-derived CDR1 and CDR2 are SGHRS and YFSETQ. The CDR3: CASRGRSAGDTQYF. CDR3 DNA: TGCGCCAGCAGGGGTCGTAGCGCGGGGGATACGCAGTATTTT.